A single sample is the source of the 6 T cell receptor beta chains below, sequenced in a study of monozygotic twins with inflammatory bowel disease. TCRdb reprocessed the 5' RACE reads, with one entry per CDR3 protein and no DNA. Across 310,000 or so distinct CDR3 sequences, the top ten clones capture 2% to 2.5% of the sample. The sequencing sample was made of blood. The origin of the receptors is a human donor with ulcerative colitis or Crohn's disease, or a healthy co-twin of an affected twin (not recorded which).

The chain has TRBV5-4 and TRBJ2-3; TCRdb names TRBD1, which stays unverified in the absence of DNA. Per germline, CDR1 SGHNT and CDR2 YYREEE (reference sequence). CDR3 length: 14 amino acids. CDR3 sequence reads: CASSSPTLADTQYF.

Here the CDR3 reads CSETGQNYGYTF. The rearrangement links TRBV20-1 to TRBJ1-2; there is no DNA to check the TCRdb D call of TRBD1. The CDR3 totals 12 residues. The germline CDR1 and CDR2 sequences are DFQATT and SNEGSKA (reference sequence).

The CDR3 reads CASRENVEGFGMFPYEQYF. The V call is TRBV7-8, the J call TRBJ2-7; TCRdb's D call of TRBD2 is untestable without DNA. Germline V gene lookup returns CDR1 SGHVS and CDR2 FQNEAQ. The CDR3 consists of 19 residues.

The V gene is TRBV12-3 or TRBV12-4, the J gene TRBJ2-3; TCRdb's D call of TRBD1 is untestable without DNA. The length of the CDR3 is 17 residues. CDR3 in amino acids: CASRPLLRTGSTDTQYF.

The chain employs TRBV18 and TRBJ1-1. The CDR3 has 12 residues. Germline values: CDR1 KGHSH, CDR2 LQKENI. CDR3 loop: CASSPPRVEAFF.

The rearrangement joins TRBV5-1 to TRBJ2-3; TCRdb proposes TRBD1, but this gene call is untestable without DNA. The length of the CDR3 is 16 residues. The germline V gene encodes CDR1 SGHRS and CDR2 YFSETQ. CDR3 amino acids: CASSFGGGAPADTQYF.